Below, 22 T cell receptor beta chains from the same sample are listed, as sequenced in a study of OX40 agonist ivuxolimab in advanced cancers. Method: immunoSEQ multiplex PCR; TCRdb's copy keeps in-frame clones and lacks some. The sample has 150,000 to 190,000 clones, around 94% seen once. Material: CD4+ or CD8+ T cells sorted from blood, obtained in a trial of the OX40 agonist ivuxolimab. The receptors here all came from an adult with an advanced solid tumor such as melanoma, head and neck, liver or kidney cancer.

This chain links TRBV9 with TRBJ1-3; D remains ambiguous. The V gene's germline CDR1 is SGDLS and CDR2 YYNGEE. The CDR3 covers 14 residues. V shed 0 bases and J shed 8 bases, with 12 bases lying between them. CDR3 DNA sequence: TGTGCCAGCAGCGTAGTCGGGGAGCGGGACACCATATATTTT. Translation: CASSVVGERDTIYF. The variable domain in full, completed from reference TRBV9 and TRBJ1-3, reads DSGVTQTPKHLITATGQRVTLRCSPRSGDLSVYWYQQSLDQGLQFLIQYYNGEERAKGNILERFSAQQFPDLHSELNLSSLELGDSALYFCASSVVGERDTIYFGEGSWLTVV.

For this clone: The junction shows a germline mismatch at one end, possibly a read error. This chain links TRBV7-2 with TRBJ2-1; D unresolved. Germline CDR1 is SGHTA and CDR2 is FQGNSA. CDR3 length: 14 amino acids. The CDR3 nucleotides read TGTGCCAGCAGCTTACTCCACTCCGACAATGAGCAGTTCTTC. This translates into CASSLLHSDNEQFF.

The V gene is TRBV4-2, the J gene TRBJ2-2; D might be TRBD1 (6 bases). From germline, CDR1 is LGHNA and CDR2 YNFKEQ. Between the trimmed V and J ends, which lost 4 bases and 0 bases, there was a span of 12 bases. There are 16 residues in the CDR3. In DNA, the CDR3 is TGTGCCAGCAGCCGCCGGACAGTCACGAACACCGGGGAGCTGTTTTTT. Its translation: CASSRRTVTNTGELFF.

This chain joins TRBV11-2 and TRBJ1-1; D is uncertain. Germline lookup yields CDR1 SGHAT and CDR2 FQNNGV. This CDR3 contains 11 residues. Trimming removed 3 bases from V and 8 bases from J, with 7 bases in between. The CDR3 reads CASSFPEEAFF. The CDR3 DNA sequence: TGTGCCAGCAGCTTCCCTGAGGAAGCTTTCTTT.

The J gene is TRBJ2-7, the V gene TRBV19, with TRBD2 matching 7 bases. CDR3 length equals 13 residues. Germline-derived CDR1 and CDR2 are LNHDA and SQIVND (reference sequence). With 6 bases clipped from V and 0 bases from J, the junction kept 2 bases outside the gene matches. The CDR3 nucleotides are TGTGCCAGTAGGGGGACTAACTCCTACGAGCAGTACTTC. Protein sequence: CASRGTNSYEQYF.

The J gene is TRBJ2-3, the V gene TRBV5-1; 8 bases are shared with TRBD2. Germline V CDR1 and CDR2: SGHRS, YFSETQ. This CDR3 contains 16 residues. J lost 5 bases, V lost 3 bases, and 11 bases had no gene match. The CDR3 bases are TGCGCCAGCAGCTCCGGGCTAGCGGGCGGGGGAGATACGCAGTATTTT. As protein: CASSSGLAGGGDTQYF.

For the CDR3, the DNA is TGTGCCAGCTCACCACAGGGGGCGAATTCGGCAGATACGCAGTATTTT. Amino acid sequence: CASSPQGANSADTQYF. V is TRBV18 and J is TRBJ2-3; 7 bases agree with TRBD1. The CDR3 is 16 amino acids. The V gene end was trimmed by 1 base and the J gene end by 4 bases; junction bases not matched to a gene: 8. CDR1 is KGHSH, CDR2 LQKENI, per germline. Variable domain in full (rest from reference TRBV18 and TRBJ2-3): NAGVMQNPRHLVRRRGQEARLRCSPMKGHSHVYWYRQLPEEGLKFMVYLQKENIIDESGMPKERFSAEFPKEGPSILRIQQVVRGDSAAYFCASSPQGANSADTQYFGPGTRLTVL.

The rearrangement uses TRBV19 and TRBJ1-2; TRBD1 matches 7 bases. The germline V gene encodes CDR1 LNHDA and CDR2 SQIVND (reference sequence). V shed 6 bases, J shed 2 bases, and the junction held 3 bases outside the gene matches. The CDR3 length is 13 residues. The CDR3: CASSPTGNYGYTF. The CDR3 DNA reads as TGTGCCAGTAGCCCGACAGGGAACTATGGCTACACCTTC.

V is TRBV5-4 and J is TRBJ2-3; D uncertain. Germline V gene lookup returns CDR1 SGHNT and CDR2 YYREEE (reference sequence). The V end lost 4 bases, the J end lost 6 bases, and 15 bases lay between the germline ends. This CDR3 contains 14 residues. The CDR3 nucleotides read TGTGCCAGCAGCCCACTTTCCCCTTCTGATACGCAGTATTTT. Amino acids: CASSPLSPSDTQYF.

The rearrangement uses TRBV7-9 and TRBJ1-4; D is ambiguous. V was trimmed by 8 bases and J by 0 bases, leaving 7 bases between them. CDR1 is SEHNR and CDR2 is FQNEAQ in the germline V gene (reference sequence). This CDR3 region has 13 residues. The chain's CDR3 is CASQVATNEKLFF. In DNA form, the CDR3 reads TGTGCCAGCCAGGTTGCAACTAATGAAAAACTGTTTTTT.

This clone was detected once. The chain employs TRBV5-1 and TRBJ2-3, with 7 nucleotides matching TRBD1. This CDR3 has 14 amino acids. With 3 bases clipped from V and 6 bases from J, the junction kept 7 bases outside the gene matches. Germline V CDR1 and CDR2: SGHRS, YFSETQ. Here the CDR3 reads CASSSYRGGDTQYF. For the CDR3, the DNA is TGCGCCAGCAGCTCTTACAGGGGCGGGGATACGCAGTATTTT.

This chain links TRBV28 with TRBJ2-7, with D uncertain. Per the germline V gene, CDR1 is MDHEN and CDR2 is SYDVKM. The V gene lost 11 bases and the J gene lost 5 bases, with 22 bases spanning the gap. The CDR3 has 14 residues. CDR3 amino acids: CAAPLPGSFHEQYF. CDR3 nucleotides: TGTGCCGCTCCACTTCCAGGCAGTTTCCACGAGCAGTACTTC.

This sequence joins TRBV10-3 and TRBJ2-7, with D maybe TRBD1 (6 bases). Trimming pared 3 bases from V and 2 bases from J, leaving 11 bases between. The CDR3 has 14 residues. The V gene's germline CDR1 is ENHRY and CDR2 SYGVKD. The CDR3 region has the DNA TGTGCCATCAGTGAACGCAGGGACACCTACGAGCAGTACTTC. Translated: CAISERRDTYEQYF.

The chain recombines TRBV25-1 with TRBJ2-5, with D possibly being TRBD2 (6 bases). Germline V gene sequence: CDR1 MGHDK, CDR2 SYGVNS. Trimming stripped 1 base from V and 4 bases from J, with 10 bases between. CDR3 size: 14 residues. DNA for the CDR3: TGTGCCAGCAGTGAATTGGGGGGTGGAGAGACCCAGTACTTC. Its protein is CASSELGGGETQYF. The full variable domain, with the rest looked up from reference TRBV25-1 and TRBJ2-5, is EADIYQTPRYLVIGTGKKITLECSQTMGHDKMYWYQQDPGMELHLIHYSYGVNSTEKGDLSSESTVSRIRTEHFPLTLESARPSHTSQYLCASSELGGGETQYFGPGTRLLVL.

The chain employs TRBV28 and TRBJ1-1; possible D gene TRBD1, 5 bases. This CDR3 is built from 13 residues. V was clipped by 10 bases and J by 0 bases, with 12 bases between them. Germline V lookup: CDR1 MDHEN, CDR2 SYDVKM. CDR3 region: CATQRGLNTEAFF. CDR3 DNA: TGTGCCACTCAGAGGGGACTGAACACTGAAGCTTTCTTT.

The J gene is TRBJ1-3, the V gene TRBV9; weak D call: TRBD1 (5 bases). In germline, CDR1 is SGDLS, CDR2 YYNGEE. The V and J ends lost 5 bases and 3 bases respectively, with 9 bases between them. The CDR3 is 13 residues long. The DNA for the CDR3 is TGTGCCAGCAGTCAGGGTAATGGAAACACCATATATTTT. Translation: CASSQGNGNTIYF.

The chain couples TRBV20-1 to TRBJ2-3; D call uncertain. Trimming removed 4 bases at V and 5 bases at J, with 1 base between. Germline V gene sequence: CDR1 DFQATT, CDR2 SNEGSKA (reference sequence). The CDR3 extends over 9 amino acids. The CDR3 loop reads CSAKDTQYF. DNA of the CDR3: TGCAGTGCTAAAGATACGCAGTATTTT.

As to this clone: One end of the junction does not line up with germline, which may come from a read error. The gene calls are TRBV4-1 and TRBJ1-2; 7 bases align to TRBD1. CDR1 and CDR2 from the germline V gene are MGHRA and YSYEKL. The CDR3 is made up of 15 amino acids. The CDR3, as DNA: TGCGCCAGCAGCCAAGTGGGCAGGGGGAACTCTGGCTACACCTTC. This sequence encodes CASSQVGRGNSGYTF.

The CDR3 reads CASKLLRQGGQPQHF. CDR3 DNA sequence: TGTGCCAGCAAACTCCTGCGGCAGGGAGGGCAGCCCCAGCATTTT. The V call is TRBV6-5, the J call TRBJ1-5, with a weak D call TRBD1 (5 bases). V lost 7 bases, J lost 7 bases, and 20 bases lay in between. CDR3 size: 15 residues. The V gene's germline CDR1 is MNHEY and CDR2 SVGAGI.

CDR3 sequence: CASSLGGSEKLFF. The CDR3 DNA sequence: TGCGCCAGCAGCTTGGGGGGTTCGGAAAAACTGTTTTTT. This sequence joins TRBV5-1 and TRBJ1-4; no firm D call. The CDR3 has 13 amino acids. V gave up 0 bases and J gave up 8 bases, with 8 bases separating them. Germline V lookup: CDR1 SGHRS, CDR2 YFSETQ.

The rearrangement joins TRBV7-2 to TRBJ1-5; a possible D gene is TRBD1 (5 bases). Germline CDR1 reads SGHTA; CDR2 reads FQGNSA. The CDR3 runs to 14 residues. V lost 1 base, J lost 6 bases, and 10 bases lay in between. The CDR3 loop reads CASSLVQGGQPQHF. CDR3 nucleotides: TGTGCCAGCAGCTTAGTTCAGGGCGGTCAGCCCCAGCATTTT.

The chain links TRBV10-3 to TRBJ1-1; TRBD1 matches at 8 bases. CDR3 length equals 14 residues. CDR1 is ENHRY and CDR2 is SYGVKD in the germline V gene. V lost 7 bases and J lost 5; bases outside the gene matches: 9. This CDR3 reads CAITTGQGETEAFF. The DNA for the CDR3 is TGTGCCATCACTACCGGACAGGGAGAAACTGAAGCTTTCTTT.